What follows describes a single TCR beta chain. Its antigen is currently unknown. This record belongs to a study of T cell clonotyping in hematopoietic cell transplantation. Notes on the study in general: Without cell sorting, CD4 versus CD8 contributions remain unresolved. Few recipient clonotypes overlapped donors; over 97% were de novo at given depth.

Some clones are missing from TCRdb's copy, which holds only in-frame ones; the method was immunoSEQ multiplex PCR. Of 13,000 or so clones listed, just over 95% are singletons. This CDR3 is built from 12 residues. The germline V gene encodes CDR1 SGHDN and CDR2 FVKESK. V was clipped by 3 bases and J by 8 bases, with 10 bases between them. Recipient blood drawn about 28 days pretransplant and days 30, 100, 180 after. The receptor's source is a female patient in her 50s who had an allogeneic stem cell transplant from an unrelated donor, so T cells may come from the graft donor. Some clones in this sample may be carry-over from other donors' samples. The chain has TRBV14 and TRBJ1-2; D gene ambiguous. Here the sequenced sample was peripheral blood mononuclear cells, taken 30 days after allogeneic stem cell transplant. CDR3 coding DNA: TGTGCCAGCAGCCACACTAGGACGGGCTACACCTTC. Translation gives CASSHTRTGYTF.